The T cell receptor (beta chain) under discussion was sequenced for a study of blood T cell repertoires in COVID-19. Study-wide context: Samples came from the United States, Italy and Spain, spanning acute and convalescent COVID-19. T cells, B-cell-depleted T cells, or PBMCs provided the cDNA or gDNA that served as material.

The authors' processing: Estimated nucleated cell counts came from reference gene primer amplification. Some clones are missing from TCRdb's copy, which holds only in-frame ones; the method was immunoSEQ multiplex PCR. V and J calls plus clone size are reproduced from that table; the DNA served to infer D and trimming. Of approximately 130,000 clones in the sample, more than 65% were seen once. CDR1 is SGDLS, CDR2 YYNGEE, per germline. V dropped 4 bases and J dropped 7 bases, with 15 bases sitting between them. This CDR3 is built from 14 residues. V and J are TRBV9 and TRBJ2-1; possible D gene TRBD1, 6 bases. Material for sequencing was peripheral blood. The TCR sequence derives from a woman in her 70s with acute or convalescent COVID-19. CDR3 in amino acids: CASSPRQVTNEQFF. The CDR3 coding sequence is TGTGCCAGCAGCCCTCGACAGGTCACGAATGAGCAGTTCTTC.